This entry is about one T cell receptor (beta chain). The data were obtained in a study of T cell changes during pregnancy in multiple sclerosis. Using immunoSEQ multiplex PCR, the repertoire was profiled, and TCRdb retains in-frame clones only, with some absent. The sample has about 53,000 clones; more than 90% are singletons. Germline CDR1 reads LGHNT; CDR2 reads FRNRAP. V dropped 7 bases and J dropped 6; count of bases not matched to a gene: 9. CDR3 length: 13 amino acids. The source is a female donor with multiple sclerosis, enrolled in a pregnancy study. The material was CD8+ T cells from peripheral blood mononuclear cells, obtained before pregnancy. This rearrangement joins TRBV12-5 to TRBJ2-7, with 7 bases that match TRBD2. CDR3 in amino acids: CASAGGGRFEQYF. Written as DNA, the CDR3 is TGTGCTAGTGCGGGCGGGGGTCGATTCGAGCAGTACTTC. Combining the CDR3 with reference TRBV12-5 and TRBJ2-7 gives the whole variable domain DARVTQTPRHKVTEMGQEVTMRCQPILGHNTVFWYRQTMMQGLELLAYFRNRAPLDDSGMPKDRFSAEMPDATLATLKIQPSEPRDSAVYFCASAGGGRFEQYFGPGTRLTVT.